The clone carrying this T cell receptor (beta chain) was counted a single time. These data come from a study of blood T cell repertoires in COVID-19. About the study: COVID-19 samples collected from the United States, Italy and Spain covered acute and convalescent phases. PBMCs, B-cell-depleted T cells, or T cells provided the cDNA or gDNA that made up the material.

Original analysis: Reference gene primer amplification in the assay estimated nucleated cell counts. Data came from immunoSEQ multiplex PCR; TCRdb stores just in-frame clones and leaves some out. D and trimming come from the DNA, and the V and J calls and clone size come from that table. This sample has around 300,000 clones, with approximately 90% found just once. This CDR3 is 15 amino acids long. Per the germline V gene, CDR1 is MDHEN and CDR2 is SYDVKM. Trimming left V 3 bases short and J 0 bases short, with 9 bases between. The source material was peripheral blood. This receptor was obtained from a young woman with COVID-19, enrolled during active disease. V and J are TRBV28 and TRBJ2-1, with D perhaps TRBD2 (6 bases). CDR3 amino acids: CASSFLRGSYNEQFF. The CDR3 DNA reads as TGTGCCAGCAGTTTTCTGCGGGGCTCCTACAATGAGCAGTTCTTC.